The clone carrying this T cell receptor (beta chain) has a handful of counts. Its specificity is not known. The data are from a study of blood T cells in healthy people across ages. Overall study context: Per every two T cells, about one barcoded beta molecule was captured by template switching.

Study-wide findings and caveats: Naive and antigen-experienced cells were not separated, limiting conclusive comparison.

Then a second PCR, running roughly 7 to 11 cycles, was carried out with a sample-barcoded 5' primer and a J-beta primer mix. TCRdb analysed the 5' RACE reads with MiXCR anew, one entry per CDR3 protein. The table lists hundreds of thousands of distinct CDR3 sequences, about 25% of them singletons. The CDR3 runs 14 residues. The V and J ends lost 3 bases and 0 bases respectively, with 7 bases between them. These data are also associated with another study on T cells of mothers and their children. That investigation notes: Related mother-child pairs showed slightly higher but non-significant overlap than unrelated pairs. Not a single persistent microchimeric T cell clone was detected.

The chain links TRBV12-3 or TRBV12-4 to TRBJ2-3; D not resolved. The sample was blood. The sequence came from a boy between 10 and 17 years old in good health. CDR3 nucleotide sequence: TGTGCCAGCAGTTTTGTCCTTAGCACAGATACGCAGTATTTT. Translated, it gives CASSFVLSTDTQYF.